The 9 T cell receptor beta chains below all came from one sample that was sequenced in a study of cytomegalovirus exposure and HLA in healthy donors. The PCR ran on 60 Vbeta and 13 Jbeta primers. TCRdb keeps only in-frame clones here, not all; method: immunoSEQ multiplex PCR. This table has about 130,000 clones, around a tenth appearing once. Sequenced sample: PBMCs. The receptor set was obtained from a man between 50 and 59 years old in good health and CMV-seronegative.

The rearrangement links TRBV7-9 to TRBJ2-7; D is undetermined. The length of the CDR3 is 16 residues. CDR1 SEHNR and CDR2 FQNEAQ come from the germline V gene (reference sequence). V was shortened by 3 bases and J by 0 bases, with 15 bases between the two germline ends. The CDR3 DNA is TGTGCCAGCAGCTTCGCTGAGAACCCGAGCTCCTACGAGCAGTACTTC. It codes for CASSFAENPSSYEQYF.

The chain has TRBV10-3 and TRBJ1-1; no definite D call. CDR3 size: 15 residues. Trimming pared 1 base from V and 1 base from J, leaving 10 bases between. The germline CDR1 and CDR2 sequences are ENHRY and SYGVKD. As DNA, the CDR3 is TGTGCCATCAGTGAGTACCGGGGTGCGAACACTGAAGCTTTCTTT. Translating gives CAISEYRGANTEAFF.

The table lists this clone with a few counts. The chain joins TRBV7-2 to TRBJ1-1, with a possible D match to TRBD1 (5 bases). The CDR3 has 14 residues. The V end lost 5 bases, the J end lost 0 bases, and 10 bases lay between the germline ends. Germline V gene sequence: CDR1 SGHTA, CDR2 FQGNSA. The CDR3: CASSPGGVNTEAFF. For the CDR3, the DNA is TGTGCCAGCAGCCCCGGAGGGGTGAACACTGAAGCTTTCTTT.

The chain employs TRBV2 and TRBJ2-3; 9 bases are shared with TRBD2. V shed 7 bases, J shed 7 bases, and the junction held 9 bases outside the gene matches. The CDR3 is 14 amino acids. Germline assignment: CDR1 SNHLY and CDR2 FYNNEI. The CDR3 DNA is TGTGCCAGCAATATTATTGCGGGAGGGCATACGCAGTATTTT. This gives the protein CASNIIAGGHTQYF.

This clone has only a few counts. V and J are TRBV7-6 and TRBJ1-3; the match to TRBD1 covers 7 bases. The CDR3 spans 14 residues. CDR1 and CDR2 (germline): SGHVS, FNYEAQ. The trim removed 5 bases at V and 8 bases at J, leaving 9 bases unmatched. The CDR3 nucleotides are TGTGCCAGCAGCCTCACAGGGGTAGGGGACACCATATATTTT. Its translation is CASSLTGVGDTIYF.

The CDR3 here is CASSLEPMNTEAFF. CDR3 coding DNA: TGCGCCAGCAGCTTGGAGCCGATGAACACTGAAGCTTTCTTT. This sequence joins TRBV5-1 and TRBJ1-1; no clear D gene. The CDR3 has 14 residues. Germline values: CDR1 SGHRS, CDR2 YFSETQ. V was shortened by 0 bases and J by 0 bases, with 6 bases between the two germline ends.

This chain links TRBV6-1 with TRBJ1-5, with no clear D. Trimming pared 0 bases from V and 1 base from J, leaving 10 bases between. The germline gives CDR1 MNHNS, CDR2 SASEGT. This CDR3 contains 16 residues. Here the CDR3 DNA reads TGTGCCAGCAGTGAAGCGTGGGGAGGCAGCAATCAGCCCCAGCATTTT. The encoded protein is CASSEAWGGSNQPQHF.

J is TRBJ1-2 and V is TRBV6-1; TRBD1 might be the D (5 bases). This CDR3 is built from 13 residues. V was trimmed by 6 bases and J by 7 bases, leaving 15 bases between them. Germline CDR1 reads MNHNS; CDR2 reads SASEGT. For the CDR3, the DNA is TGTGCCAGCAGAGTGGCGGAAGGGGTTGGCTACACCTTC. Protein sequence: CASRVAEGVGYTF.

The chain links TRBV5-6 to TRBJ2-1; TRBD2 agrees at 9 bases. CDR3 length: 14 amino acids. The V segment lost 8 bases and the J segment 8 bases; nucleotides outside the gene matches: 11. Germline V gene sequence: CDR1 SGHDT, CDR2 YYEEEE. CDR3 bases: TGTGCCAGTTCGGGCGGGGGGGCGGTGGATGAGCAGTTCTTC. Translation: CASSGGGAVDEQFF.